What follows is one T cell receptor beta chain and its context. Seattle enrolled patients during active infection and tracked them longitudinally. The record originates from a study of blood T cell repertoires in COVID-19. In the authors' workflow: Quantification of nucleated cells was approximated via reference gene primer amplification. Assay: immunoSEQ multiplex PCR; the TCRdb copy retains only in-frame clones and omits some. Clone size and V and J calls were adopted from that table, with D and trimming inferred from the DNA. The repertoire holds 250,000 to 300,000 clones, with about nine tenths as singletons. V dropped 3 bases and J dropped 4; count of bases not matched to a gene: 5. This CDR3 is 15 amino acids long. From germline, CDR1 is SGHRS and CDR2 YFSETQ.

The chain uses TRBV5-1 and TRBJ2-7; 12 bases match TRBD2. Sequencing was carried out using peripheral blood. This TCR was recovered from a woman between 45 and 65 years old with COVID-19, enrolled during active disease. The chain's CDR3 is CASSWGTSGSYEQYF. The CDR3 DNA reads TGCGCCAGCAGCTGGGGGACTAGCGGGTCGTACGAGCAGTACTTC.